In its sample, the clone carrying this TCR beta chain was seen a few times. Amplification yielded TCR beta CDR3 regions, with RNA transcripts as the source. With the HTBI primer set, the TCR CDR3 went through a first round of RT-PCR. TCRdb redid the calling of the multiplex PCR reads with MiXCR, one entry per CDR3 protein. Found here are approximately 740,000 distinct CDR3 sequences, 13% to 15% of them singletons; the top ten hold 10%. This entry belongs to a study of T cells in Graves' hyperthyroidism and ophthalmopathy. Study as a whole: Blood from the periphery was taken at initial diagnosis, before any treatment.

No progression to ophthalmopathy during 18 months of follow-up defined stable disease. Input material: blood. The receptor was isolated from a woman younger than 30 with Graves' hyperthyroidism.

CDR3 DNA: TGCAGCGTTGGCTCGGGGAGACAGGGCGGGGTGAATGGCTACACCTTC. Amino acid sequence: CSVGSGRQGGVNGYTF. V is TRBV29-1 and J is TRBJ1-2; 7 bases fit TRBD1. Germline V gene data show CDR1 as SQVTM and CDR2 as ANQGSEA. The CDR3 is 16 residues long. Losses at the gene ends were 4 bases for V and 6 bases for J; bases not matched to a gene: 17.